The subject of this entry is one TCR beta chain. The antigen remains unidentified. Between the trimmed V and J ends, which lost 5 bases and 1 base, there was a span of 15 bases. The CDR3 contains 16 residues. This sample is part of a study of response to subunit inactivated influenza vaccine. The study, taken as a whole, reports: Authors proposed each seasonal influenza vaccination draws in few new T cells.

TCRdb called the RT-PCR reads again in MiXCR, with one record for every CDR3 protein. This table has roughly 650,000 distinct CDR3 sequences, roughly 14% appearing once. The receptor comes from a man aged 45-65 years who received an inactivated influenza vaccine. This chain uses TRBV12-3 or TRBV12-4 with TRBJ2-1; TRBD2 is a possible D gene (5 bases). Material: PBMCs from blood, obtained less than 13 days after vaccination. The CDR3 loop is CASSPSGIKSYNEQFF. CDR3 nucleotides: TGTGCCAGCAGTCCCTCGGGGATTAAGTCCTACAATGAGCAGTTCTTC.